The 32 T cell receptor beta chains below were found in one sample sequenced in a study of regulatory T cells in long-lasting Graves disease. HTBI primers from iRepertoire and Arm-PCR of CDR3 regions yielded the TCR beta libraries. TCRdb re-called the multiplex PCR reads through MiXCR, storing one row per CDR3 protein. The sample has 360,000 or so distinct CDR3 sequences; about 10% are singletons. Time point here: newly diagnosed GD, antithyroid drugs for less than 3 months. Making the TCR library involved RNA that had been extracted from PBMCs. This sample also appeared in a second study, on T cells in Graves' hyperthyroidism and ophthalmopathy.

The sequencing here drew on peripheral blood mononuclear cells (PBMCs), taken at new diagnosis, from a patient treated with antithyroid drugs. The source of these receptors is a woman aged 18-29 years with Graves disease.

V and J are TRBV19 and TRBJ2-1; 10 bases map to TRBD2. The CDR3 length is 15 residues. Germline V lookup: CDR1 LNHDA, CDR2 SQIVND (reference sequence). With V trimmed by 3 bases and J by 3 bases, 2 bases remained unmatched. The CDR3 nucleotides read TGTGCCAGTAGTATGACTAGCGGGCTCTACAATGAGCAGTTCTTC. Translation: CASSMTSGLYNEQFF.

This clonotype was counted at least ten times. The chain carries TRBV5-1 and TRBJ2-5; 7 nucleotides agree with TRBD2. Germline assignment: CDR1 SGHRS and CDR2 YFSETQ. The CDR3 has 16 amino acids. The V gene end was trimmed by 0 bases and the J gene end by 2 bases; junction bases not matched to a gene: 7. DNA for the CDR3: TGCGCCAGCAGCTTGGTACTAGCGCAAAGTCAAGAGACCCAGTACTTC. Its translation is CASSLVLAQSQETQYF.

In this sample, this clonotype turned up a few times. The rearrangement links TRBV30 to TRBJ1-5, with D possibly TRBD1 on 6 matching bases. The length of the CDR3 is 17 residues. Between the trimmed V and J ends, which lost 1 base and 0 bases, there was a span of 16 bases. Germline CDR1 reads GTSNPN; CDR2 reads SVGIG (reference sequence). The CDR3 here is CAWSEYRDTYSNQPQHF. CDR3 in DNA: TGTGCCTGGAGTGAGTACCGGGACACGTATAGCAATCAGCCCCAGCATTTT.

This clonotype was counted ten times or more. The V call is TRBV7-3, the J call TRBJ1-1; D call uncertain. This CDR3 spans 16 amino acids. Trimming took off 2 bases at V and 0 bases at J, with 13 bases between the two ends. Germline V gene data show CDR1 as SGHTA and CDR2 as FQGTGA. The CDR3 bases are TGTGCCAGCAGCTTACCCGTAAGACTACTGAACACTGAAGCTTTCTTT. Translating it yields CASSLPVRLLNTEAFF.

This clonotype was picked up many times. This chain joins TRBV28 and TRBJ2-5; 10 nucleotides line up with TRBD2. The CDR3 extends over 21 amino acids. J gave up 5 bases and V 3 bases, and 24 bases lay outside the gene matches. Germline CDR1 MDHEN, CDR2 SYDVKM. CDR3 sequence: CASSFTSGKGGRFIREETQYF. CDR3 in DNA: TGTGCCAGCAGTTTTACTAGCGGGAAAGGGGGTAGATTCATTAGAGAGGAGACCCAGTACTTC.

At least ten counts were recorded for this clonotype. The junction departs from the called germline gene at one end, perhaps through a read error. This sequence joins TRBV2 and TRBJ1-5; D remains unclear. The length of the CDR3 is 16 residues. Germline CDR1 and CDR2: SNHLY and FYNNEI. CDR3 sequence: CASSGSASGLNEPQHF. The CDR3 DNA reads TGTGCCAGCAGTGGGTCGGCGTCAGGCCTCAATGAGCCCCAGCATTTT.

The CDR3 reads CASSVASQGGNSPLHF. CDR3 nucleotide sequence: TGTGCCAGCAGCGTAGCCTCCCAGGGCGGTAATTCACCCCTCCACTTT. The chain is built from TRBV9 and TRBJ1-6; tentatively, D is TRBD1 (5 bases). V gave up 0 bases and J gave up 6 bases, with 13 bases separating them. Germline V gene sequence: CDR1 SGDLS, CDR2 YYNGEE. There are 16 residues in the CDR3.

This clonotype appeared a few times. The V gene is TRBV19, the J gene TRBJ1-1; D is uncertain. Trimming removed 9 bases at V and 3 bases at J, with 5 bases between. The CDR3 sequence is 10 residues long. Looked up from germline, CDR1 is LNHDA and CDR2 is SQIVND (reference sequence). The CDR3, as DNA: TGTGCCAGCGCGGACACTGAAGCTTTCTTT. This gives the protein CASADTEAFF.

There are many counts of this clonotype. The chain uses TRBV11-1 and TRBJ2-1; 11 bases are shared with TRBD2. CDR3 size: 20 residues. Germline values: CDR1 SGHAT, CDR2 FQDESV (reference sequence). After removal of 3 bases from V and 0 bases from J, the junction contained 13 bases not matched to a gene. The CDR3 DNA follows: TGTGCCAGCAGCTTTAGAATACGTCTAGCGGGGGGTACCTCCTACAATGAGCAGTTCTTC. Protein product: CASSFRIRLAGGTSYNEQFF.

This clonotype was found many times. This sequence joins TRBV12-3 or TRBV12-4 and TRBJ1-2; 7 nucleotides agree with TRBD1. The length of the CDR3 is 15 residues. V gave up 5 bases and J gave up 7 bases; unmatched junction bases: 13. CDR3 sequence reads: CASSGGAGGVGGYTF. The CDR3 nucleotides are TGTGCCAGCAGTGGAGGGGCAGGGGGAGTGGGTGGCTACACCTTC.

The table lists this clonotype with a few counts. The chain combines TRBV19 with TRBJ2-3, with TRBD2 as a possible D gene (5 bases). This CDR3 is 12 amino acids long. Trimming removed 5 bases at V and 5 bases at J, with 8 bases between. Germline V gene lookup returns CDR1 LNHDA and CDR2 SQIVND (reference sequence). CDR3 sequence: CASSATRDTQYF. DNA for the CDR3: TGTGCCAGTAGTGCAACTAGAGATACGCAGTATTTT.

This clonotype was counted once. CDR3 nucleotides: TGTGCCAGTAACTCACCGGGACAGGCGAGGAATGAGCAGTTCTTC. This sequence encodes CASNSPGQARNEQFF. This sequence joins TRBV19 and TRBJ2-1; 8 bases match TRBD1. Looked up from germline, CDR1 is LNHDA and CDR2 is SQIVND (reference sequence). The CDR3 length is 15 residues. Trimming removed 7 bases from V and 7 bases from J; junction bases left unmatched: 12.

This clonotype was found many times. The rearrangement joins TRBV20-1 to TRBJ2-7, with 14 nucleotides matching TRBD2. The CDR3 runs 18 residues. CDR1 is DFQATT, CDR2 SNEGSKA, per germline (reference sequence). V shed 1 base and J 1 base; nucleotides not matched to a gene: 9. This chain's CDR3 is CSARVGTSGREASYEQYF. The CDR3 DNA reads as TGCAGTGCTAGAGTGGGGACTAGCGGGAGAGAGGCATCCTACGAGCAGTACTTC.

This clonotype was found a few times. The chain employs TRBV6-2 or TRBV6-3 and TRBJ2-7, with TRBD2 identical over 11 bases. The CDR3 consists of 19 residues. J lost 3 bases, V lost 6 bases, and 19 bases had no gene match. Germline CDR1 is MNHEY and CDR2 is SVGEGT. The CDR3 DNA reads TGTGCCAGCAGAGGAGAGGGGGCACAACCGGGACTAGCGGTCTACGAGCAGTACTTC. This codes for CASRGEGAQPGLAVYEQYF.

The chain has TRBV29-1 and TRBJ2-6; possibly TRBD2 for D (7 bases). The V end was cut by 5 bases, the J end by 10 bases, with 15 bases between. Germline V gene lookup returns CDR1 SQVTM and CDR2 ANQGSEA. The length of the CDR3 is 13 residues. In DNA, the CDR3 is TGCAGCGTTCGGGGGGCCCATCTGAACGTCCTGACTTTC. It encodes CSVRGAHLNVLTF.

This clonotype was detected many times. The V gene is TRBV24-1, the J gene TRBJ2-5; D perhaps matches TRBD2 (6 bases). The CDR3 totals 17 residues. The V end lost 5 bases, the J end lost 5 bases, and 23 bases lay between the germline ends. Germline V gene sequence: CDR1 KGHDR, CDR2 SFDVKD. CDR3 residues: CATSGGWGSGVSETQYF. CDR3 in DNA: TGTGCCACCAGTGGGGGTTGGGGTTCGGGGGTCAGCGAGACCCAGTACTTC.

This clonotype was detected many times. V gene TRBV12-3 or TRBV12-4 combines with J gene TRBJ1-1; 9 positions match TRBD1. Trimming cost V 7 bases and J 5 bases; bases outside gene matches: 5. CDR3 size: 13 residues. The CDR3 sequence: CASTRQGDTEAFF. The CDR3 DNA sequence: TGTGCCAGCACTCGACAGGGGGATACTGAAGCTTTCTTT.

This clonotype has ten or more counts. The chain carries TRBV27 and TRBJ2-3, with 8 nucleotides matching TRBD1. V dropped 6 bases and J dropped 2; count of bases not matched to a gene: 10. There are 16 residues in the CDR3. Germline CDR1 reads MNHEY; CDR2 reads SMNVEV (reference sequence). The DNA for the CDR3 is TGTGCCAGCAGCCTCAACAGGGGGTTATTCACAGATACGCAGTATTTT. Translated: CASSLNRGLFTDTQYF.

A few counts support this clonotype. V usage is TRBV5-1 and J usage is TRBJ1-1, with D possibly being TRBD1 (6 bases). This CDR3 spans 15 amino acids. CDR1 is SGHRS, CDR2 YFSETQ, per germline. Trimming shortened V by 5 bases and J by 1 base, and 15 bases separated the two germline ends. DNA of the CDR3: TGCGCCAGCAGATTTACCGGGACACCGAACACTGAAGCTTTCTTT. This codes for CASRFTGTPNTEAFF.

As to this clonotype: A much larger clone lies a single base off, so this may be a read error. The CDR3 reads CASLDKGPADAQYF. The CDR3 coding sequence is TGTGCCAGCCTGGACAAGGGGCCGGCAGATGCGCAGTATTTT. The V and J genes are TRBV6-1 and TRBJ2-3; D perhaps matches TRBD1 (5 bases). The CDR3 length is 14 residues. CDR1 and CDR2 from the germline V gene are MNHNS and SASEGT.

V is TRBV7-2 and J is TRBJ2-1; no clear D gene. Germline V gene lookup returns CDR1 SGHTA and CDR2 FQGNSA. Trimming stripped 0 bases from V and 0 bases from J, with 12 bases between. The CDR3 is made up of 17 amino acids. The CDR3 DNA sequence: TGTGCCAGCAGCTTAGCGGGCAGACTGAGCTCCTACAATGAGCAGTTCTTC. Translating it yields CASSLAGRLSSYNEQFF.

This clonotype showed up many times. CDR3 coding DNA: TGTGCCAGCACCCACTCCACCGGGGAGCTGTTTTTT. This translates into CASTHSTGELFF. This chain connects TRBV12-3 or TRBV12-4 to TRBJ2-2; D unresolved. Trimming removed 7 bases at V and 4 bases at J, with 7 bases between. This CDR3 region has 12 residues.

This clonotype was counted ten times or more. V and J are TRBV27 and TRBJ2-1; D is unclear. Per the germline V gene, CDR1 is MNHEY and CDR2 is SMNVEV (reference sequence). The CDR3 length is 13 residues. With 4 bases removed from V and 6 bases from J, the gap between germline ends came to 10 bases. CDR3 in amino acids: CASSWFRGNEQFF. In nucleotides, the CDR3 is TGTGCCAGCAGTTGGTTCAGAGGCAATGAGCAGTTCTTC.

This clonotype came up many times. The J gene is TRBJ1-1, the V gene TRBV7-3; possible D gene TRBD1, 5 bases. Germline-derived CDR1 and CDR2 are SGHTA and FQGTGA. The CDR3 totals 13 residues. V was shortened by 4 bases and J by 3 bases, with 9 bases between the two germline ends. CDR3 region: CASSWTLYTEAFF. CDR3 coding DNA: TGTGCCAGCAGCTGGACACTTTACACTGAAGCTTTCTTT.

The V and J genes are TRBV19 and TRBJ2-3, with a weak D call TRBD2 (6 bases). CDR1 is LNHDA and CDR2 is SQIVND in the germline V gene (reference sequence). The CDR3 is 16 amino acids. The V and J ends lost 3 bases and 0 bases respectively, with 13 bases between them. The CDR3 DNA follows: TGTGCCAGTAGTATGGCGTGGGGGGAAAGCACAGATACGCAGTATTTT. This encodes CASSMAWGESTDTQYF.

A remark on this clonotype: This may arise from a read error, as a much more abundant clone is one base away. This chain joins TRBV29-1 and TRBJ2-2; 12 bases agree with TRBD2. This CDR3 contains 16 residues. Germline V gives CDR1 SQVTM, CDR2 ANQGSEA. In DNA form, the CDR3 reads TGCAGCGTTGGACTAGCGGGGGTAACGAACACCGGGGAGCTGCTTTTT. The encoded protein is CSVGLAGVTNTGELLF.

This clonotype occurred a few times. This chain's CDR3 is CASSIGIYNEQFF. For the CDR3, the DNA is TGTGCCAGTAGTATAGGGATCTACAATGAGCAGTTCTTC. J is TRBJ2-1 and V is TRBV19; D unclear. With 1 base removed from V and 3 bases from J, the gap between germline ends came to 4 bases. Germline V gives CDR1 LNHDA, CDR2 SQIVND (reference sequence). This CDR3 is built from 13 residues.

The gene calls are TRBV19 and TRBJ2-1, with D possibly being TRBD2 (6 bases). CDR1 and CDR2 (germline): LNHDA, SQIVND (reference sequence). The V end was cut by 6 bases, the J end by 6 bases, with 9 bases between. The CDR3 is made up of 12 amino acids. CDR3 nucleotides: TGTGCCAGTAGGGGGACTCCCAATGAGCAGTTCTTC. This encodes CASRGTPNEQFF. Full variable domain (missing parts from reference TRBV19 and TRBJ2-1): DGGITQSPKYLFRKEGQNVTLSCEQNLNHDAMYWYRQDPGQGLRLIYYSQIVNDFQKGDIAEGYSVSREKKESFPLTVTSAQKNPTAFYLCASRGTPNEQFFGPGTRLTVL.

This clonotype has a handful of counts. The gene calls are TRBV13 and TRBJ1-2; the match to TRBD1 covers 7 bases. Germline V gene lookup returns CDR1 PRHDT and CDR2 FYEKMQ (reference sequence). This CDR3 has 15 residues. The J segment lost 4 bases and the V segment lost 3 bases, leaving 8 bases of the junction unmatched. The CDR3 sequence is CASSFGAGGAYGYTF. Here the CDR3 DNA reads TGTGCCAGCAGCTTTGGGGCAGGGGGGGCCTATGGCTACACCTTC.

The sample holds a few counts of this clonotype. The gene calls are TRBV25-1 and TRBJ1-3, with 8 positions matching TRBD1. CDR3 length: 21 residues. Unmatched junction bases numbered 26, after V lost 4 bases and J lost 6 bases. Germline V gene lookup returns CDR1 MGHDK and CDR2 SYGVNS. The CDR3 region has the DNA TGTGCCAGCAGTGCTGTCCCGGGAGGACAGGGAGAGGAAGAGTTACTAAACACCATATATTTT. The encoded protein is CASSAVPGGQGEEELLNTIYF.

This clonotype came up many times. J is TRBJ2-3 and V is TRBV12-3 or TRBV12-4; 8 nucleotides line up with TRBD1. V lost 6 bases and J lost 0; bases outside the gene matches: 11. This CDR3 contains 17 residues. The CDR3 sequence: CASSSRDRRKSTDTQYF. As DNA, the CDR3 is TGTGCCAGCAGCTCTCGGGACAGGAGAAAAAGCACAGATACGCAGTATTTT.

Ten or more counts support this clonotype. The gene calls are TRBV7-2 and TRBJ2-1; 11 nucleotides agree with TRBD2. CDR3 length: 17 residues. Germline V CDR1 and CDR2: SGHTA, FQGNSA. J lost 4 bases, V lost 3 bases, and 8 bases had no gene match. CDR3 region: CASSLIAGTSGYNEQFF. The DNA for the CDR3 is TGTGCCAGCAGCTTGATCGCCGGGACTAGCGGATACAATGAGCAGTTCTTC.